A selection of T cell receptor beta chains follows, all from one sample in a study of T cells in Graves' hyperthyroidism and ophthalmopathy. TCRdb reanalysed the multiplex PCR reads using MiXCR and keeps one entry per CDR3 protein. The sample lists about 250,000 distinct CDR3 sequences; approximately 24% were seen once. Sequenced material: blood. These receptors were collected from a woman aged 40 to 50 with Graves' ophthalmopathy. Each CDR3 is given with its conserved first and last residue. D genes are given only for firm matches. Size is omitted from some rows. Given values are once, few, many or a class for expanded clones.

j_gene | d_gene | abundance | v_gene | len | CDR3nt | CDR3aa
TRBJ1-1 | . | many | TRBV12-3/TRBV12-4 | 14 | TGTGCCAGCAGTCATGGGGCCGTGGGGACTGAAGCTTTCTTT | CASSHGAVGTEAFF
TRBJ2-5 | . | many | TRBV19 | 13 | TGTGCCAGTGCCGGGAGCGGGCAAGAGACCCAGTACTTC | CASAGSGQETQYF
TRBJ2-4 | . | many | TRBV20-1 | 12 | TGCAGTGCTAGGGACCCAGTGGACATTCAGTACTTC | CSARDPVDIQYF
TRBJ2-7 | TRBD1 | many | TRBV29-1 | 12 | TGCAGCGTTCGGGACAGAGCCTACGAGCAGTACTTC | CSVRDRAYEQYF
TRBJ2-3 | . | many | TRBV7-9 | 14 | TGTGCCAGCAGCTTAGCCGGCCCAACAGATACGCAGTATTTT | CASSLAGPTDTQYF
TRBJ2-5 | . | . | TRBV7-7 | 15 | TGTGCTAGCAGCCTCGGGCCCGGTATAGGAGGGACCCAGTACTTC | CASSLGPGIGGTQYF
TRBJ2-7 | TRBD2 | many | TRBV4-2 | 20 | TGTGCCAGCAGCCCAGAGGCCAGCGGGAGCCTTATACAGCTACCCTACGAGCAGTACTTC | CASSPEASGSLIQLPYEQYF
TRBJ2-7 | . | many | TRBV20-1 | 14 | TGCAGTGCTAGAGGGGCGGTCGATCTCTACGAGCAGTACTTC | CSARGAVDLYEQYF
TRBJ1-5 | TRBD1 | many | TRBV7-3 | 18 | TGTGCCAGCAGCAAACGGACAGGTCGCAAGAACAGCAATCAGCCCCAGCATTTT | CASSKRTGRKNSNQPQHF
TRBJ1-1 | . | many | TRBV28 | 13 | TGTGCCAGCAACTCCCAGGGACCCACTGAAGCTTTCTTT | CASNSQGPTEAFF
TRBJ1-1 | . | many | TRBV20-1 | 14 | TGCAGTGCTAGAGATTCGAAGGTTAACACTGAAGCTTTCTTT | CSARDSKVNTEAFF
TRBJ1-1 | TRBD1 | . | TRBV6-2/TRBV6-3 | 16 | TGTGCCAGCAAAGGGGGGGACAGGCGATCTAACACTGAAGCTTTCTTT | CASKGGDRRSNTEAFF
TRBJ2-7 | . | many | TRBV5-1 | 13 | TGCGCCAGCAGACGGGACCCGCAAGACGAGCAGTACTTC | CASRRDPQDEQYF
TRBJ2-7 | . | . | TRBV28 | 14 | TGTGCCAGCAGACGACCGCTACTCTCCTACGAGCAGTACTTC | CASRRPLLSYEQYF
TRBJ2-7 | . | once | TRBV20-1 | 14 | TGCAGTGCTAGAATCGCAGAATGGGACAACGAGCAGTACTTC | CSARIAEWDNEQYF
TRBJ1-2 | TRBD1 | . | TRBV11-2 | 13 | TGTGCCAGCAGCCGCATAGGGACAGATGGCTACACCTTC | CASSRIGTDGYTF
TRBJ2-7 | TRBD1 | many | TRBV20-1 | 15 | TGCAGTGCTAAACTCACAGGGGCCCAAGGCTACGAGCAGTACTTC | CSAKLTGAQGYEQYF
TRBJ1-2 | TRBD1 | many | TRBV6-1 | 14 | TGTGCCAGCAGAGCCGGGACAGGGAACAAGGGCTACACCTTC | CASRAGTGNKGYTF
TRBJ2-3 | . | many | TRBV6-5 | 13 | TGTGCCAGCAGGTCGTCTCTTACAGATACGCAGTATTTT | CASRSSLTDTQYF
TRBJ2-6 | . | many | TRBV27 | 19 | TGTGCCAGCAGTTTATCGGTTTTTAGCTTACTCAGTGGGGCCAACGTCCTGACTTTC | CASSLSVFSLLSGANVLTF
TRBJ2-5 | . | many | TRBV7-8 | 14 | TGTGCCAGCAGCAACCCCAGGGACCAAGAGACCCAGTACTTC | CASSNPRDQETQYF
TRBJ1-1 | . | . | TRBV12-3/TRBV12-4 | 14 | TGTGCCAGCAGTTACGATCCCGTGAACACTGAAGCTTTCTTT | CASSYDPVNTEAFF
TRBJ1-1 | TRBD1 | . | TRBV6-1 | 17 | TGTGCCAGCAGTGAACCGCCCTGGACAGGGTGGAACACTGAAGCTTTCTTT | CASSEPPWTGWNTEAFF
TRBJ2-4 | . | many | TRBV28 | 14 | TGTGCCAGCAGTTTTAGGGGTCGGGGAAACATTCAGTACTTC | CASSFRGRGNIQYF
TRBJ1-1 | TRBD1 | many | TRBV5-5 | 14 | TGTGCCAGCATCCACACAGGGGTTGGGTCTGAAGCTTTCTTT | CASIHTGVGSEAFF
TRBJ1-5 | . | . | TRBV12-3/TRBV12-4 | 15 | TGTGCCAGCAGTCGAGGGAGCGGTAGCAATCAGCCCCAGCATTTT | CASSRGSGSNQPQHF
TRBJ1-1 | . | . | TRBV6-5 | 15 | TGTGACAGCAGTTCCCCACCTACAGGGATCCCTGAAGCTTTCTTT | CDSSSPPTGIPEAFF
TRBJ1-2 | TRBD1 | . | TRBV2 | 14 | TGTGCCAGCAGTGAAGACAGGGGGAGGGATGGCTACACCTTC | CASSEDRGRDGYTF
TRBJ1-5 | . | many | TRBV12-3/TRBV12-4 | 14 | TGTGCCAGCAGTTTGTTGGGGCTAGGTCAGCCCCAGCATTTT | CASSLLGLGQPQHF
TRBJ2-7 | . | many | TRBV20-1 | 14 | TGCAGTGCTGAGGACACTGCCAATTCCTACGAGCAGTACTTC | CSAEDTANSYEQYF
TRBJ1-2 | . | many | TRBV15 | 14 | TGTGCCACCAGCAGAGATCGGGGAAACTATGGCTACACCTTC | CATSRDRGNYGYTF
TRBJ2-5 | . | many | TRBV15 | 16 | TGTGCCACCAGCAGAGGTGGGGGCCCGGCCGGGGAGACCCAGTACTTC | CATSRGGGPAGETQYF
TRBJ2-2 | TRBD2 | many | TRBV12-5 | 15 | TGTGCTAGTGCCTTGGGGGACTACCTCACCGGGGAGCTGTTTTTT | CASALGDYLTGELFF
TRBJ2-7 | TRBD1 | many | TRBV6-5 | 13 | TGTGCCAGCAGGCCCGACAGGGTCCACGAGCAGTACTTC | CASRPDRVHEQYF
TRBJ1-5 | TRBD1 | . | TRBV20-1 | 14 | TGCAGTGGGACGGGACAGGGGGTATATCAGCCCCAGCATTTT | CSGTGQGVYQPQHF
TRBJ2-5 | . | . | TRBV20-1 | 12 | TGCAGTGCTAGAAAAGGGGCGGAGACCCAGTACTTC | CSARKGAETQYF
TRBJ2-7 | . | many | TRBV19 | 16 | TGTGCCAGTAGTATTGTCGGTCGGGACAACTCCTACGAGCAGTACTTC | CASSIVGRDNSYEQYF
TRBJ1-2 | . | many | TRBV6-1 | 14 | TGTGCCAGCAGCGAGTGGGGCTTCTTCTATGGCTACACCTTC | CASSEWGFFYGYTF
TRBJ1-5 | TRBD1 | . | TRBV25-1 | 14 | TGTGCCAGCAAGGTCCAGGGGGAGACTCAGCCCCAGCATTTT | CASKVQGETQPQHF
TRBJ2-7 | . | many | TRBV28 | 13 | TGTGCCAGCAGTTTATCCGGACTGTACGAGCAGTACTTC | CASSLSGLYEQYF
TRBJ1-5 | . | many | TRBV12-3/TRBV12-4 | 14 | TGTGCCAGCACCACCGCCGGTAGCAATCAGCCCCAGCATTTT | CASTTAGSNQPQHF
TRBJ2-7 | TRBD1 | many | TRBV7-2 | 14 | TGTGCCAGCAGCCCAGGGGGCTTCACCTACGAGCAGTACTTC | CASSPGGFTYEQYF
TRBJ2-7 | TRBD1 | many | TRBV5-1 | 15 | TGCGCCAGCAGCACCGGGACAGGGGGCTCCTACGAGCAGTACTTC | CASSTGTGGSYEQYF
TRBJ1-5 | . | many | TRBV4-2 | 17 | TGTGCCAGCAGCCAAGATCCCAGGTTTTATAGCAATCAGCCCCAGCATTTT | CASSQDPRFYSNQPQHF
TRBJ1-1 | TRBD1 | once | TRBV6-1 | 14 | TGTGCCAGCAAGAGGGACAGGGGGAGGACTGAAGCTTTCTTT | CASKRDRGRTEAFF
TRBJ2-7 | TRBD1 | many | TRBV6-5 | 15 | TGTGCCAGCAGGGCGGGACAGGGGGAACAAAAAGGGCAGTACTTC | CASRAGQGEQKGQYF
TRBJ2-7 | . | . | TRBV12-3/TRBV12-4 | 12 | TGTGCCAGCACAGGATCCTGGAACGAGCAGTACTTC | CASTGSWNEQYF
TRBJ1-6 | TRBD1 | . | TRBV6-1 | 14 | TGTGCCAGCAGCCGAGGACAGGGTGCTTCACCCCTCCACTTT | CASSRGQGASPLHF
TRBJ2-7 | TRBD2 | many | TRBV5-1 | 16 | TGCGCCAGCAGCTTGGACCCGACTAGCGCTTCCTACGAGCAGTACTTC | CASSLDPTSASYEQYF
TRBJ2-2 | TRBD2 | many | TRBV6-1 | 16 | TGTGCCAGCAGTGGAGGACTAGCGGGATGGACCGGGGAGCTGTTTTTT | CASSGGLAGWTGELFF
TRBJ2-2 | . | . | TRBV7-2 | 14 | TGTGCCAGCAGACCCCGTGGGGGTGCAGGGGAGCTGTTTTTT | CASRPRGGAGELFF
TRBJ2-7 | . | . | TRBV14 | 17 | TGTGCCAGCAGCGCGACAGTACTAGCCGACTCCCGGCACGAGCAGTACTTC | CASSATVLADSRHEQYF
TRBJ1-1 | . | many | TRBV12-3/TRBV12-4 | 12 | TGTGCCAGCAGTTGGACAGACACTGAAGCTTTCTTT | CASSWTDTEAFF
TRBJ1-1 | . | many | TRBV4-1 | 16 | TGCGCCAGCAGCCAAGATCTTACAGTCTTGAACACTGAAGCTTTCTTT | CASSQDLTVLNTEAFF
TRBJ1-1 | . | many | TRBV19 | 15 | TGTGCCAGTAGTATAGACGGACAGATGAACACTGAAGCTTTCTTT | CASSIDGQMNTEAFF
TRBJ2-5 | . | . | TRBV6-2/TRBV6-3 | 16 | TGTGCCAGCAGTTACCGTCCGGGGTCTAGTGAAGAGACCCAGTACTTC | CASSYRPGSSEETQYF
TRBJ2-7 | . | many | TRBV28 | 13 | TGTGCCAGCACCCAGGCCGGGGCCTACGAGCAGTACTTC | CASTQAGAYEQYF
TRBJ2-5 | . | many | TRBV4-2 | 15 | TGTGCCAGCAGCGGAAACCGAGGGGTGTGGGAGACCCAGTACTTC | CASSGNRGVWETQYF
TRBJ2-7 | TRBD1 | many | TRBV2 | 13 | TGTGCCAGTGGGACAGGGGACCCATACGAGCAGTACTTC | CASGTGDPYEQYF